Below, 22 T cell receptor beta chains from the same sample are listed, as sequenced in a study of T-cell memory formation after mild COVID-19. TCRdb recomputed calls from the 5' RACE reads with MiXCR, one row per CDR3 protein. The data show 30,000 to 45,000 distinct CDR3 sequences, 10% to 12% seen once. Sequenced sample: PBMCs or a T cell subset sorted from them (not recorded which). The receptors were sampled from a man aged 18-30 years who had mild COVID-19 (a few samples of this study predate the infection). Cell type and time point are not known.

This clonotype showed up many times. The gene calls are TRBV6-4 and TRBJ2-1, with D tentatively TRBD1 (6 bases). Trimming cost V 3 bases and J 8 bases, with 17 bases left between them. CDR1 MRHNA and CDR2 SNTAGT come from the germline V gene. The CDR3 is made up of 15 amino acids. The CDR3 coding sequence is TGTGCCAGCAGTGAGGGGGCCACTAGAGGCTATGAGCAGTTCTTC. Its protein is CASSEGATRGYEQFF.

This clonotype was counted ten times or more. The chain has TRBV7-2 and TRBJ2-7; unclear D gene. Per germline, CDR1 SGHTA and CDR2 FQGNSA. Trimming stripped 3 bases from V and 1 base from J, with 7 bases between. The CDR3 contains 13 residues. CDR3 coding DNA: TGTGCCAGCAGCTTTACCTCATCCTACGAGCAGTACGTC. Its protein product is CASSFTSSYEQYV.

There are many counts of this clonotype. The rearrangement uses TRBV5-8 and TRBJ2-1, with D uncertain. The V gene's germline CDR1 is SGHTS and CDR2 YDEGEE. The CDR3 totals 12 residues. Trimming took 2 bases from V and 15 from J, leaving 15 bases between them. Written as DNA, the CDR3 is TGTGCCAGCAGCTTACTTCTATCCGGAGCGTTCTTC. Protein: CASSLLLSGAFF.

This clonotype has a count of ten or more. The chain is built from TRBV6-2 or TRBV6-3 and TRBJ2-1; weak D call: TRBD2 (5 bases). This CDR3 is built from 14 residues. V lost 4 bases and J lost 4, with 11 bases in between. Germline CDR1 MNHEY, CDR2 SVGEGT. CDR3 protein: CASSFSTIYNEQFF. The CDR3 DNA follows: TGTGCCAGCAGTTTCTCGACTATATACAATGAGCAGTTCTTC.

Ten or more counts support this clonotype. The chain uses TRBV6-1 and TRBJ1-2; possible D gene TRBD1, 5 bases. This CDR3 has 12 amino acids. Germline assignment: CDR1 MNHNS and CDR2 SASEGT. Trimming cost V 8 bases and J 5 bases, with 12 bases left between them. This CDR3 reads CASRLRGYGYTF. CDR3 nucleotides: TGTGCCAGCCGTCTTCGGGGGTATGGCTACACCTTC.

This clonotype showed up many times. The rearrangement uses TRBV9 and TRBJ2-3; D unresolved. The CDR3 length is 14 residues. Trimming removed 3 bases at V and 6 bases at J, with 14 bases between. From germline, CDR1 is SGDLS and CDR2 YYNGEE. CDR3 in amino acids: CASSAIEFGDTQYF. The CDR3 coding sequence is TGTGCCAGCAGCGCAATCGAATTTGGGGATACGCAGTATTTT.

This chain joins TRBV27 and TRBJ1-1, with TRBD1 identical over 11 bases. The CDR3 contains 16 residues. The junction had 6 bases not matched to a gene; V was cut back by 2 bases and J by 4 bases. The germline CDR1 and CDR2 sequences are MNHEY and SMNVEV (reference sequence). The CDR3 nucleotides read TGTGCCAGCAGTTTAAAGGCCGGGACAGGGGGCACTGAAGCTTTCTTT. Amino acid sequence: CASSLKAGTGGTEAFF.

This clonotype was seen at least ten times. This sequence joins TRBV24-1 and TRBJ2-1; tentative D call: TRBD1 (6 bases). Between the trimmed V and J ends, which lost 3 bases and 12 bases, there was a span of 14 bases. The germline V gene has CDR1 KGHDR and CDR2 SFDVKD. The CDR3 sequence is 13 residues long. The CDR3 is CATSDLGVRGQFF. The CDR3 DNA reads TGTGCCACCAGTGATCTAGGTGTCAGGGGGCAGTTCTTC.

This chain uses TRBV5-1 with TRBJ2-1; 8 bases are shared with TRBD1. Germline loops: CDR1 SGHRS, CDR2 YFSETQ. The CDR3 is 15 amino acids. Unmatched junction bases numbered 3, after V lost 4 bases and J lost 0 bases. The CDR3 region is CASSEQGDSYNEQFF. The CDR3 DNA reads TGCGCCAGCAGCGAACAGGGGGACTCCTACAATGAGCAGTTCTTC.

There are many counts of this clonotype. The V gene is TRBV5-1, the J gene TRBJ1-1; the D gene is possibly TRBD1 (6 bases). Germline values: CDR1 SGHRS, CDR2 YFSETQ. Trimming left V 0 bases short and J 6 bases short, with 15 bases between. The CDR3 length is 15 residues. In DNA form, the CDR3 reads TGCGCCAGCAGCTTGGAGGAACAGGGTCCGGCTGAAGCTTTCTTT. This codes for CASSLEEQGPAEAFF.

This clonotype was detected ten times or more. The chain has TRBV6-5 and TRBJ2-3; D could derive from TRBD1 or TRBD2 (5 bases each). The CDR3 has 14 residues. V lost 5 bases and J lost 6, with 15 bases in between. Per germline, CDR1 MNHEY and CDR2 SVGAGI. CDR3 protein: CASSTGQSPDTQYF. The CDR3 DNA follows: TGTGCCAGCAGTACGGGGCAGTCTCCGGATACGCAGTATTTT.

This clonotype was found many times. The V gene is TRBV7-2, the J gene TRBJ1-1, with 7 bases identical to TRBD1. The CDR3 extends over 13 amino acids. The germline gives CDR1 SGHTA, CDR2 FQGNSA. The V segment lost 5 bases and the J segment 3 bases; nucleotides outside the gene matches: 3. CDR3 bases: TGTGCCAGCAGCCCCAGGGGGGACACTGAAGCTTTCTTT. Translating gives CASSPRGDTEAFF.

This clonotype occurred many times. The chain employs TRBV10-2 and TRBJ2-6; a possible D gene is TRBD2 (6 bases). This CDR3 is 15 amino acids long. V was pared by 6 bases and J by 4 bases, with 13 bases between. From germline, CDR1 is WSHSY and CDR2 SAAADI. CDR3 sequence: CASRRGSMGANVLTF. CDR3 nucleotide sequence: TGCGCCAGCAGACGGGGGTCGATGGGGGCCAACGTCCTGACTTTC.

This clonotype showed up many times. V gene TRBV4-3 combines with J gene TRBJ1-4; 10 bases align to TRBD1. Per the germline V gene, CDR1 is LGHNA and CDR2 is YSLEER. V was clipped by 5 bases and J by 6 bases; unmatched bases: 6. The CDR3 loop spans 15 amino acids. The CDR3 DNA follows: TGCGCCAGCAGCGCCCAGGGGACAGGGGATGAAAAACTGTTTTTT. It translates to CASSAQGTGDEKLFF.

This clonotype was detected a few times. This chain joins TRBV4-2 and TRBJ1-4; 7 bases match TRBD1. V shed 7 bases, J shed 8 bases, and the junction held 7 bases outside the gene matches. Germline CDR1 reads LGHNA; CDR2 reads YNFKEQ. The CDR3 totals 13 residues. The CDR3 DNA follows: TGTGCCAGCACTGACAGGGAGGGCGAAAAACTGTTTTTT. It specifies CASTDREGEKLFF.

CDR3 loop: CASSLEARFPYF. The CDR3 nucleotides read TGTGCCAGCAGCTTGGAGGCTAGGTTTCCGTACTTC. The chain has TRBV5-5 and TRBJ2-5; D remains ambiguous. From germline, CDR1 is SGHKS and CDR2 YYEKEE (reference sequence). Trimming took 0 bases from V and 13 from J, leaving 13 bases between them. This CDR3 comprises 12 residues.

This clonotype was seen many times. The chain has TRBV7-3 and TRBJ2-1; TRBD2 is a possible D gene (6 bases). CDR3 length: 16 residues. V gave up 5 bases and J gave up 7 bases, with 21 bases separating them. Germline V CDR1 and CDR2: SGHTA, FQGTGA. CDR3 region: CASSLWGELRENEQFF. DNA for the CDR3: TGTGCCAGCAGCCTATGGGGGGAACTTCGGGAGAATGAGCAGTTCTTC.

This clonotype was recorded at least ten times. V is TRBV7-9 and J is TRBJ2-7; no firm D call. The germline V gene has CDR1 SEHNR and CDR2 FQNEAQ (reference sequence). The CDR3 has 17 amino acids. Deletions cut 3 bases from V and 3 bases from J, with 21 bases between. Here the CDR3 DNA reads TGTGCCAGCAGCTTCCGGCGAACCAGTCGGGCCATCTACGAGCAGTACTTC. This translates into CASSFRRTSRAIYEQYF. The full variable domain, its missing parts supplied by reference TRBV7-9 and TRBJ2-7, is DTGVSQNPRHKITKRGQNVTFRCDPISEHNRLYWYRQTLGQGPEFLTYFQNEAQLEKSRLLSDRFSAERPKGSFSTLEIQRTEQGDSAMYLCASSFRRTSRAIYEQYFGPGTRLTVT.

This clonotype has at least ten counts. This sequence joins TRBV11-2 and TRBJ2-2; TRBD1 is a possible D gene (6 bases). Germline loops: CDR1 SGHAT, CDR2 FQNNGV. CDR3 length: 15 amino acids. Trimming stripped 5 bases from V and 7 bases from J, with 17 bases between. CDR3 loop: CASSPQQGTGGELFF. CDR3 DNA: TGTGCCAGCAGCCCGCAACAGGGTACGGGCGGGGAGCTGTTTTTT.

This clonotype was counted at least ten times. The chain uses TRBV5-1 and TRBJ2-7; 9 bases align to TRBD1. Germline V gene lookup returns CDR1 SGHRS and CDR2 YFSETQ. The CDR3 consists of 14 residues. The ends lost 7 bases at V and 0 bases at J; junction bases unmatched: 5. CDR3 sequence: CASRGTGSSYEQYV. The DNA for the CDR3 is TGCGCCAGCCGCGGGACAGGGAGCTCCTACGAGCAGTACGTC.

The sample holds many counts of this clonotype. The V call is TRBV3-1, the J call TRBJ2-2; D might be TRBD2 (5 bases). CDR3 length: 14 amino acids. Germline CDR1 is LGHDT and CDR2 is YNNKEL (reference sequence). With 6 bases removed from V and 4 bases from J, the gap between germline ends came to 12 bases. The CDR3 DNA follows: TGTGCCAGCAGTCGAGGGTCCGGCACCGGGGAGCTGTTTTTT. Translation gives CASSRGSGTGELFF.

This clonotype was recorded at least ten times. V gene TRBV12-3 or TRBV12-4 combines with J gene TRBJ2-1, with D perhaps TRBD2 (6 bases). V lost 5 bases and J 1 base, leaving 6 bases between the germline ends. The CDR3 length is 13 residues. The CDR3 DNA is TGTGCCAGCAGTGGGGGGTCCTACAATGAGCAGTTCTTC. This sequence encodes CASSGGSYNEQFF.